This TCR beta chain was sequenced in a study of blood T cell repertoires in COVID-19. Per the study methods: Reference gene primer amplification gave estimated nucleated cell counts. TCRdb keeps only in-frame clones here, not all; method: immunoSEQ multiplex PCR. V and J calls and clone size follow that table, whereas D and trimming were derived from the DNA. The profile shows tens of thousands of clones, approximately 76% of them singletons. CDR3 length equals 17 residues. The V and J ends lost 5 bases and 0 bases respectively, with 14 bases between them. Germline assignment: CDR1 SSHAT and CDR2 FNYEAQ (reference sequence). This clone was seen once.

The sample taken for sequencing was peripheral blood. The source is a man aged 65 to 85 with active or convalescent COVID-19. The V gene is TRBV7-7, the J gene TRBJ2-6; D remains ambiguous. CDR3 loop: CASSLRGRYSGANVLTF. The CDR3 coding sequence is TGTGCCAGCAGCCTCCGCGGTAGGTACTCTGGGGCCAACGTCCTGACTTTC. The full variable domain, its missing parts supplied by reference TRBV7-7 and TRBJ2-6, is GAGVSQSPRYKVTKRGQDVTLRCDPISSHATLYWYQQALGQGPEFLTYFNYEAQPDKSGLPSDRFSAERPEGSISTLTIQRTEQRDSAMYRCASSLRGRYSGANVLTFGAGSRLTVL.